The clone carrying this T cell receptor beta chain showed up just once. Its target is not known. This record belongs to a study of T cells in Graves' hyperthyroidism and ophthalmopathy. Study-level points and caveats: Also found in blood were most expanded thyroid clonotypes above 0.001. With a median lead of around 6.7 months before onset, the model predicted ophthalmopathy.

Researchers amplified the TCR beta CDR3 regions from RNA transcripts. HTBI primers drove first-round RT-PCR of the TCR CDR3. TCRdb redid the calling of the multiplex PCR reads with MiXCR, one entry per CDR3 protein. The repertoire holds a few hundred thousand distinct CDR3 sequences, with 35% to 55% as singletons. Stable Graves' hyperthyroidism meant no ophthalmopathy progression within 18 months. CDR3 length: 14 amino acids. CDR1 and CDR2 from the germline V gene are DFQATT and SNEGSKA (reference sequence). V shed 1 base and J shed 6 bases, with 12 bases lying between them. Sample: peripheral blood or thyroid tissue (not recorded which). This chain uses TRBV20-1 with TRBJ1-4; a possible D gene is TRBD1 (5 bases). The clonotype originates from a woman younger than 30 with Graves' hyperthyroidism. The CDR3 loop reads CSARVGAGYEKLFF. The DNA for the CDR3 is TGCAGTGCTAGAGTTGGGGCTGGATATGAAAAACTGTTTTTT.